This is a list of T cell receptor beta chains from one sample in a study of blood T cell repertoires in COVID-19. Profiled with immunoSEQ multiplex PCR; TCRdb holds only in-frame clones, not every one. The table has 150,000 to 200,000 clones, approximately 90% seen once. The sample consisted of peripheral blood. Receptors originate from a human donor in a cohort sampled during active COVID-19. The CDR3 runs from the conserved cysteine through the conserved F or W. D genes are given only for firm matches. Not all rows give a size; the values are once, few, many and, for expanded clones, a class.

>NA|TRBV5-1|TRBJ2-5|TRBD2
TGCGCCAGCAGCTTGATCGCGGGAGAATCGGGTGCCGAGACCCAGTACTTC
CASSLIAGESGAETQYF
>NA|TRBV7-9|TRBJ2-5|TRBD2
TGTGCCAGCAGCTTACTAGCGGAAGAGACCCAGTACTTC
CASSLLAEETQYF
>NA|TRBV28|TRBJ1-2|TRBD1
TGTGCCAGCAGTTTATTTGAGTCACAGGGGGCAACTTTTGACTATGGCTACACCTTC
CASSLFESQGATFDYGYTF
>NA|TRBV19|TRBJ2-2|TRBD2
TGTGCCAGTAGTGATGTGTTTTCGGGACTAGCGGGGGGAAACACCGGGGAGCTGTTTTTT
CASSDVFSGLAGGNTGELFF
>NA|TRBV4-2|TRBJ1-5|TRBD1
TGTGCCAGCAGCCAAGTTGGGACAGGGCCGATTCAGCCCCAGCATTTT
CASSQVGTGPIQPQHF
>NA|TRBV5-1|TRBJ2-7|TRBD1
TGCGCCAGCAGCTTGGATGGGACAGTCACCTACGAGCAGTACTTC
CASSLDGTVTYEQYF
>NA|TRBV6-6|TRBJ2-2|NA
TGTGCCAGCAGTACTTACACCGGGGAGCTGTTTTTT
CASSTYTGELFF
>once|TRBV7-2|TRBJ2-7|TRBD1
TGTGCCAGCAGCGCCGGACAGGGGAGCAAGCAGTACTTC
CASSAGQGSKQYF
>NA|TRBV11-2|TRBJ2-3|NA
TGTGCCAGCAGCTGGAGGGGTCGAGATACGCAGTATTTT
CASSWRGRDTQYF
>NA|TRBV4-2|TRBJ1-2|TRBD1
TGTGCCAGCAGCAATCGGGACAGGGGACTCTATGGCTACACCTTC
CASSNRDRGLYGYTF
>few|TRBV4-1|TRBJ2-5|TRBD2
TGCGCCAGCAGCCAACCCGGGAGCGGGGGGTGGGCCCAAGAGACCCAGTACTTC
CASSQPGSGGWAQETQYF